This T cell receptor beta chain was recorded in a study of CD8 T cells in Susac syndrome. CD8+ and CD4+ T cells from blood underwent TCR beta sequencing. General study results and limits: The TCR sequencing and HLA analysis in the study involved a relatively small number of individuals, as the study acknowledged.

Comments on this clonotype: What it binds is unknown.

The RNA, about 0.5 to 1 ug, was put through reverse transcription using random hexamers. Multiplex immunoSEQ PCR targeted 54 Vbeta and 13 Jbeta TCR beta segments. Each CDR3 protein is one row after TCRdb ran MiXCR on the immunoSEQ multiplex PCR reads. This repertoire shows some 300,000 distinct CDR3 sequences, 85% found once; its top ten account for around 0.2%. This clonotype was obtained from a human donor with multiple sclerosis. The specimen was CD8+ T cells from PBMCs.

As DNA, the CDR3 is TGTGCCAGCAGTCTGGGACCTCCGAAGATCTCCTACGAGCAGTACTTC. Its protein is CASSLGPPKISYEQYF. This rearrangement joins TRBV28 to TRBJ2-7; D assignment may be TRBD1 or TRBD2 (5 bases each). The germline V and J ends were trimmed by 5 bases and 0 bases, with 17 bases remaining between them. CDR1 MDHEN and CDR2 SYDVKM come from the germline V gene. The CDR3 is 16 amino acids. The entire variable domain, with the rest obtained from reference TRBV28 and TRBJ2-7, is as follows: DVKVTQSSRYLVKRTGEKVFLECVQDMDHENMFWYRQDPGLGLRLIYFSYDVKMKEKGDIPEGYSVSREKKERFSLILESASTNQTSMYLCASSLGPPKISYEQYFGPGTRLTVT.